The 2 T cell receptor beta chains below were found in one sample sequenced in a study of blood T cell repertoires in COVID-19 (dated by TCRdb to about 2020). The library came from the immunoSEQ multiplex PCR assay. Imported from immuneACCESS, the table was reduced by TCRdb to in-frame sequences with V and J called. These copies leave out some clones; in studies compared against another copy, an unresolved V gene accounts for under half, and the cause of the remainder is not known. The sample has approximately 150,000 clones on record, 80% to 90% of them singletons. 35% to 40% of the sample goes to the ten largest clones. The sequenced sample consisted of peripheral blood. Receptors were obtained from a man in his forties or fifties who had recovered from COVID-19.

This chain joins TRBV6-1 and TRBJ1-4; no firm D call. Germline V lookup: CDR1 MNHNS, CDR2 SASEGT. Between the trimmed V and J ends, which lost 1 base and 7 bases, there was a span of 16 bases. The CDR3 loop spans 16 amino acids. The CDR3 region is CASSEVQRGNGEKLFF. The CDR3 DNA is TGTGCCAGCAGTGAAGTGCAACGAGGAAACGGTGAAAAACTGTTTTTT.

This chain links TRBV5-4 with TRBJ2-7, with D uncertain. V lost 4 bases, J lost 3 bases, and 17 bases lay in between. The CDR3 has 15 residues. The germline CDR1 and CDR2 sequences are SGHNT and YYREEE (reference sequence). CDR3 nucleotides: TGTGCCAGCAGCCTCCGCGCGGCTTCCAACTACGAGCAGTACTTC. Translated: CASSLRAASNYEQYF.